The 15 T cell receptor beta chains below were found in one sample sequenced in a study of blood T cell repertoires in COVID-19. Sequenced by immunoSEQ multiplex PCR; TCRdb stores in-frame clones only, minus some. The sample includes around 57,000 clones, more than 80% of them seen just once. Sequences were obtained from peripheral blood. Source of these receptors: a human donor with active COVID-19. The donor label of this sample is uncertain.

The genes are TRBV24-1 and TRBJ2-5, with a possible D match to TRBD1 (6 bases). This CDR3 is 13 amino acids long. Trimming left V 4 bases short and J 9 bases short, with 14 bases between. Germline V lookup: CDR1 KGHDR, CDR2 SFDVKD. This chain's CDR3 is CATSDPDSRAQYF. As DNA, the CDR3 is TGTGCCACCAGTGACCCGGACAGCCGAGCCCAGTACTTC.

The count of this clone is one. The chain employs TRBV2 and TRBJ2-7; D is possibly TRBD1 (6 bases). Between the trimmed V and J ends, which lost 6 bases and 1 base, there was a span of 13 bases. Germline V CDR1 and CDR2: SNHLY, FYNNEI. This CDR3 contains 14 residues. The CDR3 DNA follows: TGTGCCAGCAGCCAGGACAGCTGGTCCTACGAGCAGTACTTC. This codes for CASSQDSWSYEQYF.

The chain links TRBV19 to TRBJ1-1, with 8 bases identical to TRBD1. The CDR3 has 13 amino acids. V shed 8 bases and J 10 bases; nucleotides not matched to a gene: 12. The germline V gene encodes CDR1 LNHDA and CDR2 SQIVND (reference sequence). The CDR3, as DNA: TGTGCCAGTTTTCCGGGACAGGCTCCGGGAGCTTTCTTT. It translates to CASFPGQAPGAFF.

CDR3 in DNA: TGTGCCAGCACCGCGGGCAGACTCCAAGAGACCCAGTACTTC. It specifies CASTAGRLQETQYF. The chain joins TRBV28 to TRBJ2-5; TRBD2 might be the D (5 bases). The CDR3 is made up of 14 amino acids. CDR1 is MDHEN and CDR2 is SYDVKM in the germline V gene. The V and J ends lost 7 bases and 1 base respectively, with 13 bases between them. Supplemented by reference TRBV28 and TRBJ2-5, the full variable domain reads DVKVTQSSRYLVKRTGEKVFLECVQDMDHENMFWYRQDPGLGLRLIYFSYDVKMKEKGDIPEGYSVSREKKERFSLILESASTNQTSMYLCASTAGRLQETQYFGPGTRLLVL.

V usage is TRBV5-1 and J usage is TRBJ2-1, with D hard to call. This CDR3 has 13 residues. The germline gives CDR1 SGHRS, CDR2 YFSETQ. The V end was cut by 4 bases, the J end by 5 bases, with 10 bases between. This chain's CDR3 is CASSPGPHNEQFF. The CDR3 nucleotides are TGCGCCAGCAGCCCGGGTCCACACAATGAGCAGTTCTTC.

This clone occurred once. The rearrangement joins TRBV7-8 to TRBJ2-1, with 7 bases aligning to TRBD2. V lost 5 bases and J lost 4; bases outside the gene matches: 11. This CDR3 is built from 16 residues. Germline lookup yields CDR1 SGHVS and CDR2 FQNEAQ. The CDR3 reads CASSGPSGGGYNEQFF. As DNA, the CDR3 is TGTGCCAGCAGCGGTCCAAGTGGGGGGGGATACAATGAGCAGTTCTTC.

This clone was seen only once. The rearrangement joins TRBV4-2 to TRBJ1-4; D unresolved. Germline CDR1 and CDR2: LGHNA and YNFKEQ. Trimming removed 1 base at V and 6 bases at J, with 15 bases between. The CDR3 spans 16 residues. This chain's CDR3 is CASSQGTEVVHEKLFF. The CDR3 nucleotides are TGTGCCAGCAGCCAAGGAACGGAGGTCGTTCATGAAAAACTGTTTTTT.

This clone appeared a single time. The chain carries TRBV3-1 (or the pseudogene TRBV3-2) and TRBJ2-4, with 8 bases aligning to TRBD2. Germline V lookup: CDR1 LGHDT, CDR2 YNNKEL (reference sequence). The trim removed 4 bases at V and 7 bases at J, leaving 0 bases unmatched. This CDR3 contains 12 residues. CDR3: CASSPGGNIQYF. The CDR3 nucleotides read TGTGCCAGCAGCCCGGGAGGGAACATTCAGTACTTC.

The chain employs TRBV6-5 and TRBJ1-2, with D perhaps matching TRBD1 (5 bases). CDR1 MNHEY and CDR2 SVGAGI come from the germline V gene. Between the trimmed V and J ends, which lost 2 bases and 4 bases, there was a span of 11 bases. CDR3 length: 14 residues. The CDR3 is CASSYQPGIYGYTF. In nucleotides, the CDR3 is TGTGCCAGCAGTTACCAACCAGGGATCTATGGCTACACCTTC.

This clone was seen just once. The chain links TRBV4-1 to TRBJ1-1, with D perhaps TRBD1 (5 bases). Trimming took off 5 bases at V and 3 bases at J, with 16 bases between the two ends. CDR1 is MGHRA and CDR2 is YSYEKL in the germline V gene. This CDR3 has 15 amino acids. The CDR3 DNA reads as TGCGCCAGCAGCATGGGGGGTGCCCAAGACACTGAAGCTTTCTTT. Its translation is CASSMGGAQDTEAFF.

The V call is TRBV25-1, the J call TRBJ2-1, with 10 bases matching TRBD2. This CDR3 has 14 residues. Germline V lookup: CDR1 MGHDK, CDR2 SYGVNS. With V trimmed by 10 bases and J by 2 bases, 5 bases remained unmatched. CDR3 DNA sequence: TGTGCCAACACTCTAGCGGGGGCCTACAATGAGCAGTTCTTC. Protein product: CANTLAGAYNEQFF. Full variable domain (outside the CDR3, taken from reference TRBV25-1 and TRBJ2-1): EADIYQTPRYLVIGTGKKITLECSQTMGHDKMYWYQQDPGMELHLIHYSYGVNSTEKGDLSSESTVSRIRTEHFPLTLESARPSHTSQYLCANTLAGAYNEQFFGPGTRLTVL.

The chain employs TRBV6-5 and TRBJ2-2; possible D gene TRBD1, 7 bases. Per germline, CDR1 MNHEY and CDR2 SVGAGI. Trimming stripped 2 bases from V and 3 bases from J, with 10 bases between. The CDR3 runs 15 residues. In nucleotides, the CDR3 is TGTGCCAGCAGTTACCGCAGGGGGGACACCGGGGAGCTGTTTTTT. This codes for CASSYRRGDTGELFF.

The gene calls are TRBV2 and TRBJ1-2; 8 bases are a match to TRBD1. Germline V lookup: CDR1 SNHLY, CDR2 FYNNEI. CDR3 length: 12 amino acids. With V trimmed by 5 bases and J by 8 bases, 4 bases remained unmatched. CDR3 sequence: CASSTTGDGYTF. The CDR3 coding sequence is TGTGCCAGCAGTACGACAGGGGACGGCTACACCTTC.

The genes are TRBV4-2 and TRBJ2-7, with 7 bases matching TRBD1. Unmatched junction bases numbered 10, after V lost 6 bases and J lost 2 bases. CDR1 and CDR2 (germline): LGHNA, YNFKEQ. The CDR3 runs to 15 residues. DNA of the CDR3: TGTGCCAGCAGACCGGAACAGGGGCTAACCTACGAGCAGTACTTC. Protein product: CASRPEQGLTYEQYF.

The chain uses TRBV7-2 and TRBJ2-7; D is undetermined. Per the germline V gene, CDR1 is SGHTA and CDR2 is FQGNSA. V shed 2 bases and J shed 2 bases, with 10 bases lying between them. This CDR3 is 14 amino acids long. This CDR3 reads CASSLTVVPYEQYF. DNA for the CDR3: TGTGCCAGCAGCTTAACTGTAGTCCCCTACGAGCAGTACTTC.